This TCR beta chain was captured in a study of T cells in Graves' hyperthyroidism and ophthalmopathy. Study at large: The initial diagnosis was the point when peripheral blood was collected, ahead of any treatment.

This clonotype was observed at least ten times. Its specificity is not known. TCR beta CDR3 regions were amplified from RNA. An initial round of RT-PCR targeting the TCR CDR3 relied on the HTBI primer set. TCRdb analysed the multiplex PCR reads with MiXCR anew, one entry per CDR3 protein. The table has hundreds of thousands of distinct CDR3 sequences, roughly 15% seen once. Overall study results and limits: Most thyroid clonotypes expanded above 0.001 appeared in blood too.

Germline loops: CDR1 MNHNS, CDR2 SASEGT. The CDR3 extends over 16 amino acids. V lost 6 bases and J 2 bases, leaving 17 bases between the germline ends. Researchers barred patients who had uncontrolled infection, other autoimmune disease, pregnancy or lactation. The sequenced material came from blood. The TCR sequence derives from a man between 18 and 29 years old with Graves' ophthalmopathy. The V gene is TRBV6-1, the J gene TRBJ1-3, with D unclear. Written as DNA, the CDR3 is TGTGCCAGCAGAAAGTCGCTGTGGGAAGCTGGAAACACCATATATTTT. Translation gives CASRKSLWEAGNTIYF.